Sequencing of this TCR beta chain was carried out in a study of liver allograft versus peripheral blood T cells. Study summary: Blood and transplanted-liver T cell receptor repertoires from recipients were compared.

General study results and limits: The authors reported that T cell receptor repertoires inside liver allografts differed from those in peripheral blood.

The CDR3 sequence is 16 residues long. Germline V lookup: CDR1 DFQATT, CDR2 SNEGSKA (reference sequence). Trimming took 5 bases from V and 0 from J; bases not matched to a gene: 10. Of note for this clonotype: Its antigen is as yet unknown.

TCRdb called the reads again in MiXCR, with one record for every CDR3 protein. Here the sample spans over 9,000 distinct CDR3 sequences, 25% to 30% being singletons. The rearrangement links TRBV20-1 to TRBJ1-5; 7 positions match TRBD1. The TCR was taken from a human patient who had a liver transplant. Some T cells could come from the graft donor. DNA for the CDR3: TGCAGTGCTGGCCCACCGGGACAGAATAGCAATCAGCCCCAGCATTTT. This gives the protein CSAGPPGQNSNQPQHF.